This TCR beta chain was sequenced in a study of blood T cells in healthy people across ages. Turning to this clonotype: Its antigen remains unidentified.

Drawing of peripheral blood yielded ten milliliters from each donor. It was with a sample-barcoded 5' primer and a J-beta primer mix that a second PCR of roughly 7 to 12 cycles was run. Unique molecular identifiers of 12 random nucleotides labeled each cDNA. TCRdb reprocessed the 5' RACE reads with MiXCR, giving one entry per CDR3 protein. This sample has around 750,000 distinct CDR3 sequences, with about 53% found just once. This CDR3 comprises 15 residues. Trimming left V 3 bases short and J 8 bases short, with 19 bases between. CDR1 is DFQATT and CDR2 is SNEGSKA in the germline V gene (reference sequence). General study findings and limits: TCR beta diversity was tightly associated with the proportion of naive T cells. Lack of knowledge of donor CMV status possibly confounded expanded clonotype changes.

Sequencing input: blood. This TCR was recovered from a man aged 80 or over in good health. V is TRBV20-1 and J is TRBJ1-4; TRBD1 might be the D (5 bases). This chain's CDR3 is CSASETGAREEKLFF. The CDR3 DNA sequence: TGCAGTGCTAGTGAAACCGGGGCCCGGGAAGAAAAACTGTTTTTT.